This T cell receptor (beta chain) stems from a study of cytomegalovirus exposure and HLA in healthy donors. Study overall: The 130 or so validation repertoires, a later analysis reported, used the same platform as the 550 to 800 first-cohort repertoires. Findings and limits, study-wide: The study designated some 180 TCR beta chains cytomegalovirus-associated. TCR sequences were mostly rare, though some public TCRs occurred in many donors. In vitro checks showed that a few CMV-associated chains really do target CMV antigens.

Of note for this clone: What it recognizes is unknown.

Profiling relied on immunoSEQ multiplex PCR, and the TCRdb table lists in-frame clones only, not all of them. The sample carries about 82,000 clones, about 95% recorded once. The CDR3 extends over 16 amino acids. The junction had 8 bases not matched to a gene; V was cut back by 5 bases and J by 5 bases. Germline CDR1 is MGHRA and CDR2 is YSYEKL. The specimen was PBMCs. The chain has TRBV4-1 and TRBJ2-3, with 12 bases matching TRBD2. The sequence came from a woman younger than 30 in good health and CMV-seronegative. CDR3 loop: CASSELAGGFIDTQYF. Here the CDR3 DNA reads TGCGCCAGCAGCGAACTAGCGGGGGGCTTTATAGATACGCAGTATTTT.